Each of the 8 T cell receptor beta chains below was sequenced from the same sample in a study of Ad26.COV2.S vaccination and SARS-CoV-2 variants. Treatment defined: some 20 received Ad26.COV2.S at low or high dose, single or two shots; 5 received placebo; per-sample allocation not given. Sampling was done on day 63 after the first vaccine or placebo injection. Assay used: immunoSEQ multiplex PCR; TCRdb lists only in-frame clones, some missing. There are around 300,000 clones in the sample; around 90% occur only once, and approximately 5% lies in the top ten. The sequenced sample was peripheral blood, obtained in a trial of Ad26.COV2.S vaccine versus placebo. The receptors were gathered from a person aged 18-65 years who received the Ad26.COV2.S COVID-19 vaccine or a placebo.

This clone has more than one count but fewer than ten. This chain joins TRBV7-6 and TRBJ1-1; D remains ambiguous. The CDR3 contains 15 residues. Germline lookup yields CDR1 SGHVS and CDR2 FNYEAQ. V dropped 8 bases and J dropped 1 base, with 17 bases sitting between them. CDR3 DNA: TGTGCCAGCCTCCAGTTCAGGACCAAGAACACTGAAGCTTTCTTT. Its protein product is CASLQFRTKNTEAFF.

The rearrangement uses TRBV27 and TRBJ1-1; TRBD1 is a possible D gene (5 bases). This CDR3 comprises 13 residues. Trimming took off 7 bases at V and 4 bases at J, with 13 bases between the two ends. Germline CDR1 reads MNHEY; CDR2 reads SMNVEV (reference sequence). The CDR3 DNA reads TGTGCCAGCACCCCCGGGGACGGCACTGAAGCTTTCTTT. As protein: CASTPGDGTEAFF.

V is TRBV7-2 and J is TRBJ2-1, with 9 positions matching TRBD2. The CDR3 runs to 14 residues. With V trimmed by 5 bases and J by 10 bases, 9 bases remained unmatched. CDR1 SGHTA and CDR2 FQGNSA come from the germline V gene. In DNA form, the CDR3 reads TGTGCCAGCAGCGCGGGGGGGCCTATAAAGGAGCAGTTCTTC. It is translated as CASSAGGPIKEQFF.

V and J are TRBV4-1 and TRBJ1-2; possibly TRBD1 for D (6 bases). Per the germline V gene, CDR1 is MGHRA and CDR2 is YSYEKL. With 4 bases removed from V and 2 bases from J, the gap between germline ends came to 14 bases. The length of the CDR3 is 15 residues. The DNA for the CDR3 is TGCGCCAGCAGCCCTTGGGGGGCAGTAAACTATGGCTACACCTTC. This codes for CASSPWGAVNYGYTF.

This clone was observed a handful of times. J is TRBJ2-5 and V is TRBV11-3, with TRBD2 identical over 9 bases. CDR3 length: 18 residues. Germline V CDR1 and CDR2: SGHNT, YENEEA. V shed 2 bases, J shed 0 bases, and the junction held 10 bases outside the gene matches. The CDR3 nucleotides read TGTGCCAGCAGCTTATCCGGACTAGCGCAATGGTACCAAGAGACCCAGTACTTC. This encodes CASSLSGLAQWYQETQYF.

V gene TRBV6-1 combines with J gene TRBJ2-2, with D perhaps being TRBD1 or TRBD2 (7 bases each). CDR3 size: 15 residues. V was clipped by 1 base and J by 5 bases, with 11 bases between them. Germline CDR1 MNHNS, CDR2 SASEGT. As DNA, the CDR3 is TGTGCCAGCAGTGAAGGACAGGGAGGGACCGGGGAGCTGTTTTTT. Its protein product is CASSEGQGGTGELFF.

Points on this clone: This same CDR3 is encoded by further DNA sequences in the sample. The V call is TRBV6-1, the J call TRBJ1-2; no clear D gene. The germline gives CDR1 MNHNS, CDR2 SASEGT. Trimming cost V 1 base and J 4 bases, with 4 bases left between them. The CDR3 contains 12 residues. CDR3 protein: CASSEGPYGYTF. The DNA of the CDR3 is TGTGCCAGCAGTGAAGGGCCCTATGGCTACACCTTC.

The CDR3 loop reads CASSLGGQNTEAFF. For the CDR3, the DNA is TGTGCCAGCAGTTTGGGGGGACAAAACACTGAAGCTTTCTTT. The V and J genes are TRBV28 and TRBJ1-1; a weak D match, TRBD1 (6 bases). The CDR3 spans 14 residues. Per germline, CDR1 MDHEN and CDR2 SYDVKM. V was clipped by 3 bases and J by 2 bases, with 10 bases between them.